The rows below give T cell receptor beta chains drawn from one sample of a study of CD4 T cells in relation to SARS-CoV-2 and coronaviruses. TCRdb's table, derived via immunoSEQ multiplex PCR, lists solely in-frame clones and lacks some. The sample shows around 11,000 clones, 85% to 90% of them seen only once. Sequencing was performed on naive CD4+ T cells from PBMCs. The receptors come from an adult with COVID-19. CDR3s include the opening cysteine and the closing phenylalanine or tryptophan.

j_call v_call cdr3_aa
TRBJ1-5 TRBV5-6 CASSLDGFNQPQHF
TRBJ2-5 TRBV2 CASSRTGRGVLGETQYF
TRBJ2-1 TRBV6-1 CASSEVRQRNEQFF
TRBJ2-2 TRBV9 CASRRNPSTGELFF
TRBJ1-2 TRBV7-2 CASSLKAGFGYTF
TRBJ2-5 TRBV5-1 CASSPGTSGETQYF
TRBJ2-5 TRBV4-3 CASSQDRETQYF
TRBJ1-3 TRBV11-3 CASSLGSVGNTIYF
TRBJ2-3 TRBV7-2 CASSKILRGLGASTDTQYF
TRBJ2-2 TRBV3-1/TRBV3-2 CASSHFGTNTGELFF
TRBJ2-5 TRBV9 CASSTGLAGGQETQYF
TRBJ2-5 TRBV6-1 CASSEGTGPQETQYF
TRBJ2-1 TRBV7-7 CASSLRPGGSSYNEQFF
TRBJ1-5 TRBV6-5 CASKGGNQPQHF
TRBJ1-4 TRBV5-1 CASSLSGTGAIATNEKLFF
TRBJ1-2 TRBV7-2 CASSDEWPGQAQLNYGYTF
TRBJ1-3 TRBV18 CASSPTGTGTGNTIYF
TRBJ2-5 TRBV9 CASSALTGSGTQYF
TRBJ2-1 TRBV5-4 CASSLGQNSYNEQFF
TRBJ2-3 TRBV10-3 CAYPWASGGRLHTDTQYF
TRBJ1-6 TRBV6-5 CASTEAGRPPLHF
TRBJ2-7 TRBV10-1 CASSPGPYEQYF
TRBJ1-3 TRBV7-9 CASSTSTGTGNTIYF
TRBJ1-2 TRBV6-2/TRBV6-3 CASSPTARLDYGYTF
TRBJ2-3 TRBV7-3 CASSWRGGSDTQYF
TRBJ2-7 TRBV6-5 CASSQTGQWHEQYF
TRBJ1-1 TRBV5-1 CASSMLQGNTEAFF
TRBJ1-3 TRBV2 CASRAGTGGPGNTIYF
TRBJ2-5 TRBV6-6 CASGPGGETQYF
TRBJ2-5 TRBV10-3 CAISGSGGAWETQYF
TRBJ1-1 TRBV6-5 CASVKPGNTEAFF
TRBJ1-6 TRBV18 CASSPGLDSPLHF
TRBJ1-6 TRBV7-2 CASSSGQTYNSPLHF
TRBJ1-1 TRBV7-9 CASTYPGARAEAFF
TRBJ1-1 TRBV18 CASSALRTGPNTEAFF
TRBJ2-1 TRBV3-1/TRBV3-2 CASQKHESLGNEQFF
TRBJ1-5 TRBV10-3 CAISESGPSRGDQPQHF
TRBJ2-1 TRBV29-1 CSVELGQNNNEQFF
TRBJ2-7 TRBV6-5 CASTAPGLSSYEQYF
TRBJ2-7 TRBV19 CASRQGPTYEQYF
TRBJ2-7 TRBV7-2 CASSTGQGRKEQYF
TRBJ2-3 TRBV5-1 CASSLAPLTNTQYF
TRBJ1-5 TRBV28 CASSLQQGASNQPQHF
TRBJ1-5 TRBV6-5 CASSYGRSNQPQHF
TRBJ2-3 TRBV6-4 CASSIGTSVTDTQYF
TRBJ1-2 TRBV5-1 CASSLEPLRLGYTF
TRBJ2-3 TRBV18 CASSPSTQRDTQYF
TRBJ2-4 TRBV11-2 CASSLGWRQPGVGENIQYF
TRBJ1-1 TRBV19 CASSPGTRGWSTEAFF
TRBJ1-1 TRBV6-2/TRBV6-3 CASSSGVAFF
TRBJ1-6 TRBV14 CASSQDRENSPLHF
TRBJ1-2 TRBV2 CASRDKWRYTF
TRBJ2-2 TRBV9 CASSVVPNTGELFF
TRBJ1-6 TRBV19 CASSIFRGQFNSPLHF
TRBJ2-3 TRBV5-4 CASSGGQTTDTQYF
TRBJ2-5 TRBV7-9 CASSIPGGVYQETQYF
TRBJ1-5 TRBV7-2 CASSPPRQPQHF
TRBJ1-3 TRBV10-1 CASSGHREYFGNTIYF
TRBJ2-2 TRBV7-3 CASSSPPGQGRNTGELFF